The 15 T cell receptor beta chains reported below all come from one sample, sequenced in a study of patients with pleural tuberculosis. TCRdb reprocessed the reads via MiXCR and lists one record per CDR3 protein. The table records 25,000 to 30,000 distinct CDR3 sequences, 15% to 20% of them present only once. Sample: peripheral blood. All receptors come from a human donor with pleural tuberculosis.

In this sample, this clonotype is medium-sized. The genes are TRBV20-1 and TRBJ1-3; D might be TRBD1 (6 bases). The germline V and J ends were trimmed by 0 bases and 0 bases, with 12 bases remaining between them. CDR1 is DFQATT and CDR2 is SNEGSKA in the germline V gene (reference sequence). The CDR3 spans 16 residues. The chain's CDR3 is CSAREPTGSSGNTIYF. The CDR3, as DNA: TGCAGTGCTAGAGAACCAACAGGGAGCTCTGGAAACACCATATATTTT.

Within the sample, this clonotype is medium-sized (0.01 to 0.1%). V is TRBV6-6 and J is TRBJ1-1; maybe TRBD1 (5 bases). Trimming took 3 bases from V and 4 from J, leaving 12 bases between them. This CDR3 comprises 14 residues. Germline assignment: CDR1 MNHNY and CDR2 SVGAGI (reference sequence). The DNA for the CDR3 is TGTGCCAGCAGTTATGTAGGCGGGACCACTGAAGCTTTCTTT. This translates into CASSYVGGTTEAFF.

This clonotype was detected ten times or more. The rearrangement uses TRBV2 and TRBJ2-7, with D hard to call. CDR3 length: 12 residues. Trimming shortened V by 6 bases and J by 0 bases, and 6 bases separated the two germline ends. Germline-derived CDR1 and CDR2 are SNHLY and FYNNEI. The CDR3 DNA sequence: TGTGCCAGCAGCCGTACCTCCTACGAGCAGTACTTC. Amino acid sequence: CASSRTSYEQYF.

There are many counts of this clonotype. The chain recombines TRBV6-2 or TRBV6-3 with TRBJ2-7; either TRBD1 or TRBD2 may fit D (5 bases each). V lost 5 bases and J 4 bases, leaving 15 bases between the germline ends. Germline values: CDR1 MNHEY, CDR2 SVGEGT. The CDR3 runs to 14 residues. CDR3 sequence: CASSHRDRPYEQYF. CDR3 DNA sequence: TGTGCCAGCAGTCACCGGGACCGGCCTTACGAGCAGTACTTC.

The chain carries TRBV28 and TRBJ1-5, with D perhaps TRBD1 (6 bases). Germline loops: CDR1 MDHEN, CDR2 SYDVKM. This CDR3 contains 14 residues. The V end was cut by 5 bases, the J end by 7 bases, with 15 bases between. Here the CDR3 reads CASSNRVPRQPQHF. The CDR3, as DNA: TGTGCCAGCAGTAACAGGGTCCCAAGACAGCCCCAGCATTTT.

There are many counts of this clonotype. The chain carries TRBV6-5 and TRBJ2-7; weak D call: TRBD2 (5 bases). This CDR3 has 17 amino acids. The germline V gene has CDR1 MNHEY and CDR2 SVGAGI. V dropped 2 bases and J dropped 0 bases, with 17 bases sitting between them. As DNA, the CDR3 is TGTGCCAGCAGTTACCAAATCCTTACTAGTTCCTCCTACGAGCAGTACTTC. Protein product: CASSYQILTSSSYEQYF.

CDR3 DNA: TGTGCGGGGGGGAGGCAGGGAGAGACCCAGTACTTC. It is translated as CAGGRQGETQYF. The chain carries TRBV30 and TRBJ2-5; 7 bases map to TRBD2. The CDR3 spans 12 residues. CDR1 is GTSNPN and CDR2 is SVGIG in the germline V gene (reference sequence).

The table lists this clonotype with many counts. CDR3 DNA: TGTGCCAGCAGCCAAGTTACTGGGCTGACAGGGGGAAACACCATATATTTT. As protein: CASSQVTGLTGGNTIYF. This chain uses TRBV4-2 with TRBJ1-3; 7 nucleotides line up with TRBD1. Germline CDR1 LGHNA, CDR2 YNFKEQ. Unmatched junction bases numbered 10, after V lost 1 base and J lost 4 bases. The CDR3 sequence is 17 residues long.

This clonotype was seen at least ten times. Compared with germline, one end of the junction differs, possibly owing to a read error. The chain carries TRBV3-1 and TRBJ2-1; 8 bases match TRBD2. The CDR3 totals 15 residues. Germline assignment: CDR1 LGHDT and CDR2 YNNKEL (reference sequence). CDR3 amino acids: CASTQVASGFNEQFF. The CDR3 DNA is TGTGCCAGCACCCAAGTAGCTAGCGGGTTCAATGAGCAGTTCTTC.

This clonotype showed up many times. The rearrangement uses TRBV6-6 and TRBJ1-2, with D perhaps TRBD1 (5 bases). The CDR3 sequence is 12 residues long. Germline V gene lookup returns CDR1 MNHNY and CDR2 SVGAGI (reference sequence). Trimming shortened V by 2 bases and J by 7 bases, and 8 bases separated the two germline ends. CDR3 DNA: TGTGCCAGCAGTTACCAGGGAAGTGGCTACACCTTC. This encodes CASSYQGSGYTF.

This clonotype occurred many times. The genes are TRBV15 and TRBJ1-3, with TRBD1 as a possible D gene (5 bases). The germline CDR1 and CDR2 sequences are LNHNV and YYDKDF (reference sequence). The CDR3 length is 14 residues. Trimming cost V 5 bases and J 2 bases, with 10 bases left between them. This chain's CDR3 is CATSLPGPGNTIYF. CDR3 coding DNA: TGTGCCACCAGCTTGCCAGGGCCTGGAAACACCATATATTTT.

In its sample, this clonotype was seen many times. V is TRBV6-2 or TRBV6-3 and J is TRBJ2-3; 7 positions agree with TRBD2. CDR3 length equals 15 residues. Germline loops: CDR1 MNHEY, CDR2 SVGEGT. After removal of 6 bases from V and 2 bases from J, the junction contained 8 bases not matched to a gene. CDR3 DNA sequence: TGTGCCAGCAGCCCAGGACTAGTCCACACAGATACGCAGTATTTT. This encodes CASSPGLVHTDTQYF.

The chain is built from TRBV7-9 and TRBJ2-1, with 10 bases lining up with TRBD2. Germline V lookup: CDR1 SEHNR, CDR2 FQNEAQ (reference sequence). The junction had 6 bases not matched to a gene; V was cut back by 0 bases and J by 7 bases. The CDR3 sequence is 16 residues long. This CDR3 reads CASSLAASGSINEQFF. CDR3 sequence (DNA): TGTGCCAGCAGCTTAGCGGCTAGCGGGAGTATTAATGAGCAGTTCTTC. The full variable domain, in which reference TRBV7-9 and TRBJ2-1 provide the parts outside the CDR3, is DTGVSQNPRHKITKRGQNVTFRCDPISEHNRLYWYRQTLGQGPEFLTYFQNEAQLEKSRLLSDRFSAERPKGSFSTLEIQRTEQGDSAMYLCASSLAASGSINEQFFGPGTRLTVL.

With respect to this clonotype: At one of its ends the junction is not consistent with the germline gene, which may arise from a read error. The chain has TRBV6-6 and TRBJ2-1; TRBD2 aligns across 9 bases. The V gene's germline CDR1 is MNHNY and CDR2 SVGAGI (reference sequence). The CDR3 contains 13 residues. The CDR3 DNA is TGTGCCAACAGTACCGGGGTAGCGGGAGACGAGTTCTTC. This gives the protein CANSTGVAGDEFF.

This clonotype was recorded at least ten times. This chain uses TRBV20-1 with TRBJ1-5; a possible D gene is TRBD1 (6 bases). This CDR3 has 18 residues. Germline-derived CDR1 and CDR2 are DFQATT and SNEGSKA (reference sequence). V was trimmed by 1 base and J by 0 bases, leaving 19 bases between them. CDR3 sequence reads: CSARGLGQLRDSNQPQHF. The CDR3, as DNA: TGCAGTGCTAGAGGACTGGGACAATTAAGGGATAGCAATCAGCCCCAGCATTTT.